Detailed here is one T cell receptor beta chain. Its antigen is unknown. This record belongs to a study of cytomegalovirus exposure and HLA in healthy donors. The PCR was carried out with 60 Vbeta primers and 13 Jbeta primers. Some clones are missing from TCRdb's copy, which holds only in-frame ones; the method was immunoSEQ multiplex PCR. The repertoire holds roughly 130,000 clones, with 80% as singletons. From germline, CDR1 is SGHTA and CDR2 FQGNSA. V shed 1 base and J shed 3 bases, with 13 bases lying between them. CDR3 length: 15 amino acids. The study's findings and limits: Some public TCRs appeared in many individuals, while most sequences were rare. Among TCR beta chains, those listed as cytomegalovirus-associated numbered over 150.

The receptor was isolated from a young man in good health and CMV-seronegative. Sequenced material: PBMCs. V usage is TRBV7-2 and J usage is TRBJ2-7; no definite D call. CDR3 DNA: TGTGCCAGCAGCTTAGTGGCGGAATCCAACTACGAGCAGTACTTC. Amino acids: CASSLVAESNYEQYF.